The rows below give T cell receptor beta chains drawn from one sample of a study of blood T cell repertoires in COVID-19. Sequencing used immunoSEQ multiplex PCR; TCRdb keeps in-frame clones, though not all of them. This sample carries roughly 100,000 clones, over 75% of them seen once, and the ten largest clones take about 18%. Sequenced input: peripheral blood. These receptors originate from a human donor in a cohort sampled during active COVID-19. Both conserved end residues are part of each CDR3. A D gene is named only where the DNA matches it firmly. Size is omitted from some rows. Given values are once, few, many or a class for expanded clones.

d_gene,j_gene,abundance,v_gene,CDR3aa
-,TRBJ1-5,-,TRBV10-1,CASTGQPQHF
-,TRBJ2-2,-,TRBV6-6,CASSPPTNTGELFF
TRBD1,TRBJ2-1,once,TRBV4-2,CASSQGQGPTTEQFF
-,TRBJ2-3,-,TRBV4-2,CASSQDGGTDTQYF
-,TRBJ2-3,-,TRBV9,CASQKSPDTDTQYF
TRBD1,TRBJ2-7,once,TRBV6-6,CASSSGTGRYEQYF
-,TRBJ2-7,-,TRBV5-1,CASSFGQGGYEQYF
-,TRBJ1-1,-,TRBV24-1,CATSDQNTEAFF
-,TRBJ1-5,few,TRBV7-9,CASSSQGNQPQHF
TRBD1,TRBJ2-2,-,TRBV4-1,CASSPGQGYTGELFF
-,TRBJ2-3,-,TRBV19,CASSIQSTDTQYF
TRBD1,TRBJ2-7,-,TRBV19,CASSIALVRDRGLYEQYF
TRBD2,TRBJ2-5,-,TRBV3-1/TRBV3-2,CASSPTTLAGGVGTQYF
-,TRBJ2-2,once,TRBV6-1,CASSEGGVGELFF
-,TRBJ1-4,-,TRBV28,CASRYRVRVEKLFF
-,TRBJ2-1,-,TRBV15,CATRRGSSYNEQFF
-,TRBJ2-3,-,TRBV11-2,CASSLTGDTQYF
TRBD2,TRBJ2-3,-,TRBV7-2,CASSNLGLASDTQYF
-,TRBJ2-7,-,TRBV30,CAWRGSGYGEQYF
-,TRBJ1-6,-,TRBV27,CASSSDLNNSPLHF
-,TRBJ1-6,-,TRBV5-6,CASSSGSYNSPLHF
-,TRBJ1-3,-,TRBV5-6,CASSSPGLGNTIYF
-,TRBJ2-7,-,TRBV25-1,CASRLPGSYEQYF
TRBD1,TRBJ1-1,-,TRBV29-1,CSGRTGAGNTEAFF
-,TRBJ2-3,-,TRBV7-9,CAFPWASTDTQYF
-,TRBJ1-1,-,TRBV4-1,CASSHQDWGQGAFF
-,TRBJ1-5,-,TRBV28,CATSPLLDSSNQPQHF
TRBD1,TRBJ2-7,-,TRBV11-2,CASSFDGTGFYEQYF
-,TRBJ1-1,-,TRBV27,CASSLSAGLNTEAFF
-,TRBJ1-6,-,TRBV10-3,CAISDWAGRNSPLHF
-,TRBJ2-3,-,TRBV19,CASADTSKFSFSTDTQYF
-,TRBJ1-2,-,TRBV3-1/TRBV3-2,CASSQGGGSIGYTF
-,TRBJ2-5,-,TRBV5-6,CASSARTVQETQYF
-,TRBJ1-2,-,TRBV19,CASSATQIGANLNNYGYTF
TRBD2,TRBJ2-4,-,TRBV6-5,CASGSRGEAKNIQYF
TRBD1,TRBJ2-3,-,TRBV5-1,CASSLRQGTSTDTQYF
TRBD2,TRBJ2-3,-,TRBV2,CASSDRLAGGPDTTDTQYF
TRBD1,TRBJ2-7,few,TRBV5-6,CASSPTPRTGDEQYF
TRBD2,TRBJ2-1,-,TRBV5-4,CASSSSGGASYNEQFF
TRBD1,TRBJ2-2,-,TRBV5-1,CASSSGQTNTGELFF
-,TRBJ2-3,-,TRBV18,CASSRGGTDTQYF
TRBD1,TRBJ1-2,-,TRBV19,CASTPNGQGTGYTF
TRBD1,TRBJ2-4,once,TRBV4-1,CASSQDPRAGGDIQYF
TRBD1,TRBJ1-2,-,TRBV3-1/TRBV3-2,CASSQIIFRTGRGNYGYTF
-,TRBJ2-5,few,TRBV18,CASSLGLGETQYF
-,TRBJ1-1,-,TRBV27,CASSPRGWITEAFF
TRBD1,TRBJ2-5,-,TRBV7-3,CASSIQTAGGGETQYF
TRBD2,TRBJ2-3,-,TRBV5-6,CASSLFKISGGSTDTQYF
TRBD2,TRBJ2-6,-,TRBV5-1,CASRAGASGANVLTF
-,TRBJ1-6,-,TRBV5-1,CASSFLNSPLHF
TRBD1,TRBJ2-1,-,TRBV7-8,CASSRTGQKPYNEQFF
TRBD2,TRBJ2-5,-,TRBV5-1,CASSSRPGPAGGPGEETQYF
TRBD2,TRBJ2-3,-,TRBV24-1,CATSDFPASGATDTQYF
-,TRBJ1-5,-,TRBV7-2,CASSRSNSGNQPQHF
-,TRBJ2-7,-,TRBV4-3,CASSQVMSYEQYF
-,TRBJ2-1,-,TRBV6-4,CTSSSGNRVYEQFF
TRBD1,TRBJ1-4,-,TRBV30,CAWSVRQGDGVEKLFF
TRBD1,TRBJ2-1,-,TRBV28,CASSSSGTGLNEQFF
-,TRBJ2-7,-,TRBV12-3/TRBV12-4,CASSSTGWGQYF